Listed below are T cell receptor beta chains from one sample, sequenced in a study of cytomegalovirus exposure and HLA in healthy donors. Some clones are missing from TCRdb's copy, which holds only in-frame ones; the method was immunoSEQ multiplex PCR. In the table there are roughly 200,000 clones, around 77% of which are singletons. Sequenced: PBMCs. The origin of the receptors is a man younger than 40 in good health and CMV-seronegative. The CDR3 runs from the conserved cysteine through the conserved F or W.

CDR3	J	length	V
CASTLQAEATEAFF	TRBJ1-1	14	TRBV19
CASSPGTGSMGQPQHF	TRBJ1-5	16	TRBV7-9
CASSQTRGNNQPQHF	TRBJ1-5	15	TRBV28
CAIPGTGNDEQYF	TRBJ2-7	13	TRBV10-3
CASSPRGLAGAYNEQFF	TRBJ2-1	17	TRBV9
CASSGLNQPQHF	TRBJ1-5	12	TRBV28
CASSYGTGGIGTEAFF	TRBJ1-1	16	TRBV6-6
CASSYSGTNYEQYF	TRBJ2-7	14	TRBV6-5
CASSFTGTSGSKGYEQYF	TRBJ2-7	18	TRBV27
CASSLNRIGTYEQYF	TRBJ2-7	15	TRBV5-5
CASSFSRTGELFF	TRBJ2-2	13	TRBV6-6
CAWNRGDTGELFF	TRBJ2-2	13	TRBV30
CASSFRDRDPNTEAFF	TRBJ1-1	16	TRBV28